The rows below give T cell receptor beta chains drawn from one sample of a study of cytomegalovirus exposure and HLA in healthy donors. Repertoires were generated with immunoSEQ multiplex PCR, while TCRdb's copy carries only in-frame clones and drops some. The sample records approximately 100,000 clones, roughly 80% being singletons. The sequencing sample was made of PBMCs. Receptors were obtained from a female donor in good health and CMV-seronegative. Both conserved end residues are part of each CDR3. D genes are given only for firm matches. The size field is filled for only some rows; it gives once, few, many or a size class.

d_gene: TRBD1
abundance: .
j_gene: TRBJ1-3
v_gene: TRBV9
CDR3aa: CASSVSGGSGNTIYF
CDR3nt: TGTGCCAGCAGCGTCTCAGGGGGCTCTGGAAACACCATATATTTT

d_gene: TRBD2
abundance: .
j_gene: TRBJ2-1
v_gene: TRBV5-1
CDR3aa: CASSGGGGGVNEQFF
CDR3nt: TGCGCCAGCAGCGGGGGCGGGGGGGGAGTCAATGAGCAGTTCTTC

d_gene: TRBD1
abundance: few
j_gene: TRBJ1-6
v_gene: TRBV6-1
CDR3aa: CASSDRRDRFNSPLHF
CDR3nt: TGTGCCAGCAGTGATCGCCGGGACAGATTTAATTCACCCCTCCACTTT

d_gene: TRBD2
abundance: .
j_gene: TRBJ2-2
v_gene: TRBV15
CDR3aa: CATSRETSGGTGELFF
CDR3nt: TGTGCCACCAGCAGAGAAACTAGCGGGGGCACCGGGGAGCTGTTTTTT

d_gene: TRBD2
abundance: .
j_gene: TRBJ2-7
v_gene: TRBV7-9
CDR3aa: CASSYSGGRSYEQYF
CDR3nt: TGTGCCAGCAGCTATAGCGGGGGGCGCTCCTACGAGCAGTACTTC

d_gene: .
abundance: .
j_gene: TRBJ1-2
v_gene: TRBV19
CDR3aa: CASSMDSTYGYTF
CDR3nt: TGTGCCAGTAGTATGGACAGCACCTATGGCTACACCTTC

d_gene: .
abundance: .
j_gene: TRBJ1-1
v_gene: TRBV2
CDR3aa: CASREVSGGGEAFF
CDR3nt: TGTGCCAGCAGAGAAGTCTCCGGGGGAGGTGAAGCTTTCTTT

d_gene: TRBD2
abundance: .
j_gene: TRBJ2-1
v_gene: TRBV5-1
CDR3aa: CASSLEPGGPGNEQFF
CDR3nt: TGCGCCAGCAGCTTGGAGCCGGGGGGGCCGGGAAATGAGCAGTTCTTC

d_gene: .
abundance: few
j_gene: TRBJ1-1
v_gene: TRBV6-5
CDR3aa: CASSYSGVANTEAFF
CDR3nt: TGTGCCAGCAGTTACTCCGGGGTGGCGAACACTGAAGCTTTCTTT

d_gene: .
abundance: .
j_gene: TRBJ2-7
v_gene: TRBV18
CDR3aa: CASSPQDRLKTYEQYF
CDR3nt: TGTGCCAGCTCACCCCAAGACAGATTGAAAACCTACGAGCAGTACTTC

d_gene: .
abundance: .
j_gene: TRBJ1-2
v_gene: TRBV19
CDR3aa: CASSIEVTAYGYTF
CDR3nt: TGTGCCAGTAGTATAGAGGTGACAGCATATGGCTACACCTTC

d_gene: TRBD1
abundance: .
j_gene: TRBJ1-1
v_gene: TRBV6-5
CDR3aa: CASSLPGQGGSEAFF
CDR3nt: TGTGCCAGCAGCCTACCGGGACAGGGGGGTTCTGAAGCTTTCTTT

d_gene: TRBD1
abundance: .
j_gene: TRBJ2-3
v_gene: TRBV9
CDR3aa: CASSRRGQAPDTQYF
CDR3nt: TGTGCCAGCAGCCGTAGAGGACAGGCCCCAGATACGCAGTATTTT

d_gene: .
abundance: .
j_gene: TRBJ2-7
v_gene: TRBV27
CDR3aa: CASSPNDNLYEQYF
CDR3nt: TGTGCCAGCAGTCCGAACGACAACCTCTACGAGCAGTACTTC

d_gene: TRBD2
abundance: .
j_gene: TRBJ2-1
v_gene: TRBV10-3
CDR3aa: CATLSGGDNEQFF
CDR3nt: TGTGCCACCCTAAGTGGGGGGGACAATGAGCAGTTCTTC

d_gene: .
abundance: .
j_gene: TRBJ1-2
v_gene: TRBV4-3
CDR3aa: CASSQDSTGDYGYTF
CDR3nt: TGCGCCAGCAGCCAAGACTCGACAGGAGACTATGGCTACACCTTC

d_gene: .
abundance: .
j_gene: TRBJ2-5
v_gene: TRBV15
CDR3aa: CATSRDIRGGEETQYF
CDR3nt: TGTGCCACCAGCAGAGATATAAGGGGAGGTGAGGAGACCCAGTACTTC

d_gene: TRBD2
abundance: .
j_gene: TRBJ2-3
v_gene: TRBV6-1
CDR3aa: CATNWGGGYTDTQYF
CDR3nt: TGTGCCACCAACTGGGGCGGGGGGTACACAGATACGCAGTATTTT

d_gene: .
abundance: few
j_gene: TRBJ1-2
v_gene: TRBV6-1
CDR3aa: CASSEVGVRYGYTF
CDR3nt: TGTGCCAGCAGTGAAGTCGGGGTCCGCTATGGCTACACCTTC

d_gene: .
abundance: .
j_gene: TRBJ2-7
v_gene: TRBV11-2
CDR3aa: CASSLQIQGNYEQYF
CDR3nt: TGTGCCAGCAGCTTACAAATCCAGGGGAACTACGAGCAGTACTTC

d_gene: .
abundance: .
j_gene: TRBJ2-2
v_gene: TRBV11-2
CDR3aa: CASSYTLIRVNPNTGELFF
CDR3nt: TGTGCCAGCAGCTACACGCTAATCAGGGTAAACCCTAACACCGGGGAGCTGTTTTTT

d_gene: .
abundance: .
j_gene: TRBJ1-1
v_gene: TRBV27
CDR3aa: CASIGTEAFF
CDR3nt: TGTGCCAGCATCGGCACTGAAGCTTTCTTT

d_gene: .
abundance: .
j_gene: TRBJ2-2
v_gene: TRBV10-3
CDR3aa: CAIDSTGNTGELFF
CDR3nt: TGTGCCATCGATTCGACGGGAAACACCGGGGAGCTGTTTTTT

d_gene: .
abundance: .
j_gene: TRBJ2-3
v_gene: TRBV7-6
CDR3aa: CASSLAGGKDTQYF
CDR3nt: TGTGCCAGCAGCTTAGCGGGGGGTAAAGATACGCAGTATTTT

d_gene: TRBD1
abundance: .
j_gene: TRBJ1-4
v_gene: TRBV6-5
CDR3aa: CASTLYRGQNEKLFF
CDR3nt: TGTGCCAGCACCCTTTACAGGGGGCAAAATGAAAAACTGTTTTTT

d_gene: TRBD1
abundance: .
j_gene: TRBJ2-4
v_gene: TRBV6-5
CDR3aa: CASGPSGQGNIQYF
CDR3nt: TGTGCCAGCGGCCCTTCGGGACAGGGGAACATTCAGTACTTC

d_gene: .
abundance: .
j_gene: TRBJ2-3
v_gene: TRBV4-3
CDR3aa: CASSLLLTDTQYF
CDR3nt: TGCGCCAGCAGCCTACTTCTCACAGATACGCAGTATTTT

d_gene: TRBD1
abundance: .
j_gene: TRBJ1-6
v_gene: TRBV9
CDR3aa: CASSVGGQSNSPLHF
CDR3nt: TGTGCCAGCAGCGTAGGGGGACAGAGTAATTCACCCCTCCACTTT

d_gene: TRBD1
abundance: .
j_gene: TRBJ2-4
v_gene: TRBV7-3
CDR3aa: CASSSGTGVDIQYF
CDR3nt: TGTGCCAGCAGCTCCGGGACAGGGGTTGACATTCAGTACTTC

d_gene: TRBD2
abundance: .
j_gene: TRBJ2-1
v_gene: TRBV7-3
CDR3aa: CASSSSGLAGGDEQFF
CDR3nt: TGTGCCAGCAGCTCCTCGGGACTAGCGGGGGGGGATGAGCAGTTCTTC

d_gene: TRBD1
abundance: once
j_gene: TRBJ1-2
v_gene: TRBV7-6
CDR3aa: CASSNGQGTYGYTF
CDR3nt: TGTGCCAGCAGCAATGGACAGGGAACCTATGGCTACACCTTC

d_gene: TRBD2
abundance: .
j_gene: TRBJ2-5
v_gene: TRBV9
CDR3aa: CASSVGDSGGASETQYF
CDR3nt: TGTGCCAGCAGCGTGGGGGACAGCGGGGGGGCGAGTGAGACCCAGTACTTC

d_gene: TRBD2
abundance: .
j_gene: TRBJ2-5
v_gene: TRBV6-6
CDR3aa: CASSYGASGTQETQYF
CDR3nt: TGTGCCAGCAGTTACGGGGCTAGCGGGACCCAAGAGACCCAGTACTTC

d_gene: .
abundance: .
j_gene: TRBJ2-4
v_gene: TRBV12-2
CDR3aa: CASRSREGAKNIQYF
CDR3nt: TGTGCAAGTCGTTCCCGGGAGGGCGCCAAAAACATTCAGTACTTC

d_gene: TRBD1
abundance: .
j_gene: TRBJ1-6
v_gene: TRBV7-2
CDR3aa: CASSFSPGQGISPLHF
CDR3nt: TGTGCCAGCAGCTTTTCCCCGGGACAGGGGATTTCACCCCTCCACTTT

d_gene: .
abundance: .
j_gene: TRBJ2-2
v_gene: TRBV10-2
CDR3aa: CASSEPPDYRRGELFF
CDR3nt: TGCGCCAGCAGTGAACCCCCGGACTATAGGAGGGGGGAGCTGTTTTTT

d_gene: .
abundance: .
j_gene: TRBJ1-1
v_gene: TRBV29-1
CDR3aa: CSVEAGRSEAFF
CDR3nt: TGCAGCGTTGAAGCTGGGAGGTCTGAAGCTTTCTTT

d_gene: TRBD1
abundance: few
j_gene: TRBJ2-7
v_gene: TRBV10-3
CDR3aa: CAIRDLRGSYEQYF
CDR3nt: TGTGCCATCAGAGACCTCAGGGGGTCCTACGAGCAGTACTTC

d_gene: .
abundance: .
j_gene: TRBJ1-1
v_gene: TRBV6-5
CDR3aa: CASGSGSEAFF
CDR3nt: TGTGCCAGCGGGTCGGGTTCTGAAGCTTTCTTT

d_gene: .
abundance: .
j_gene: TRBJ1-1
v_gene: TRBV10-3
CDR3aa: CAISGPGAVVAFF
CDR3nt: TGTGCCATCAGTGGGCCAGGGGCGGTTGTAGCTTTCTTT

d_gene: TRBD1
abundance: .
j_gene: TRBJ2-2
v_gene: TRBV7-6
CDR3aa: CASSLAIRGQGALGELFF
CDR3nt: TGTGCCAGCAGCTTAGCCATCCGGGGCCAGGGGGCACTTGGGGAGCTGTTTTTT

d_gene: .
abundance: .
j_gene: TRBJ1-1
v_gene: TRBV7-9
CDR3aa: CASINEGGGNTEAFF
CDR3nt: TGTGCCAGCATCAACGAGGGGGGGGGTAACACTGAAGCTTTCTTT

d_gene: .
abundance: .
j_gene: TRBJ2-7
v_gene: TRBV4-2
CDR3aa: CASSQVAPRASSLYEQYF
CDR3nt: TGTGCCAGCAGCCAAGTAGCACCCCGCGCTAGCAGCCTGTACGAGCAGTACTTC

d_gene: .
abundance: .
j_gene: TRBJ2-7
v_gene: TRBV2
CDR3aa: CASSPRYEQYF
CDR3nt: TGTGCCAGTAGTCCACGGTACGAGCAGTACTTC

d_gene: TRBD2
abundance: .
j_gene: TRBJ2-3
v_gene: TRBV6-1
CDR3aa: CASRRLAGDVDTQYF
CDR3nt: TGTGCCAGCAGGAGACTAGCGGGGGATGTAGATACGCAGTATTTT

d_gene: TRBD1
abundance: .
j_gene: TRBJ1-2
v_gene: TRBV5-8
CDR3aa: CASSVGGQGNYGYTF
CDR3nt: TGTGCCAGCAGCGTGGGGGGACAGGGGAACTATGGCTACACCTTC

d_gene: TRBD1
abundance: .
j_gene: TRBJ2-7
v_gene: TRBV4-3
CDR3aa: CASSQEGRGSYEQYF
CDR3nt: TGCGCCAGCAGCCAAGAAGGCAGGGGGTCCTACGAGCAGTACTTC

d_gene: .
abundance: .
j_gene: TRBJ1-1
v_gene: TRBV10-2
CDR3aa: CASSLGGLNTEAFF
CDR3nt: TGCGCCAGCAGCCTCGGAGGGCTGAACACTGAAGCTTTCTTT

d_gene: TRBD1
abundance: .
j_gene: TRBJ2-7
v_gene: TRBV9
CDR3aa: CASSVGQSSYEQYF
CDR3nt: TGTGCCAGCAGCGTGGGACAGAGCTCCTACGAGCAGTACTTC

d_gene: .
abundance: once
j_gene: TRBJ1-2
v_gene: TRBV25-1
CDR3aa: CASSPSGGAGPLTGYTF
CDR3nt: TGTGCCAGCAGTCCGTCCGGGGGAGCAGGGCCCCTGACTGGCTACACCTTC

d_gene: TRBD2
abundance: .
j_gene: TRBJ2-3
v_gene: TRBV9
CDR3aa: CASSVRGLETDTQYF
CDR3nt: TGTGCCAGCAGCGTAAGGGGACTAGAAACAGATACGCAGTATTTT

d_gene: TRBD1
abundance: .
j_gene: TRBJ2-7
v_gene: TRBV10-3
CDR3aa: CAISVGQGAYEQYF
CDR3nt: TGTGCCATCAGTGTGGGGCAGGGGGCTTACGAGCAGTACTTC

d_gene: TRBD1
abundance: .
j_gene: TRBJ1-4
v_gene: TRBV30
CDR3aa: CALGPAGGVSEKLFF
CDR3nt: TGTGCCCTTGGTCCTGCAGGGGGCGTAAGTGAAAAACTGTTTTTT